Sequencing of this TCR beta chain was carried out in a study of T cell repertoires in cytomegalovirus infection. Study-wide background: Use of recently identified HLA-C-restricted and well-studied HLA-B-restricted CMV epitopes was part of the study. Matching HLA type, along with CMV infection, was indicated by public TCR beta signatures.

TCRdb used MiXCR to reprocess the reads, holding one entry per CDR3 protein. This sample has 750,000 to 900,000 distinct CDR3 sequences, with about 27% found just once. The study's findings and limits: Clonotypes of TCR beta that were HLA-C-restricted and CMV-specific dominated the ex vivo response. Carriage of CMV together with the relevant HLA was identifiable through cumulative public TCR beta family frequency.

The J segment lost 0 bases and the V segment lost 3 bases, leaving 5 bases of the junction unmatched. CDR1 is SGHKS and CDR2 is YYEKEE in the germline V gene (reference sequence). The CDR3 has 15 residues. A remark on this clonotype: Its antigen is not identified.

V gene TRBV5-5 combines with J gene TRBJ1-1, with 7 nucleotides matching TRBD1. This clonotype was sampled from a human donor in good health (CMV status not recorded). Some clones in this sample may be carry-over from other donors' samples. The sample in question was cultured CD8+ T cells from PBMCs, obtained from culture after CMV antigen stimulation. The CDR3 is CASSSETGMNTEAFF. In DNA form, the CDR3 reads TGTGCCAGCAGCTCTGAGACAGGGATGAACACTGAAGCTTTCTTT.